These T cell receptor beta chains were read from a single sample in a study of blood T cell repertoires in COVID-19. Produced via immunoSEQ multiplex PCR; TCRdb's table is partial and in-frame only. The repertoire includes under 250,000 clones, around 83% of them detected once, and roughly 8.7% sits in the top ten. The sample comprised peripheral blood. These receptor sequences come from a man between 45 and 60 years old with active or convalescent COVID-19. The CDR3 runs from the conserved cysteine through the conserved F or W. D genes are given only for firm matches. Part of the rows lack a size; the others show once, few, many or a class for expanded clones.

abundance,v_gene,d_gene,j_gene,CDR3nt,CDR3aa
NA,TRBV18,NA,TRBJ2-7,TGTGCCAGCTCACCTACTAGCGGAGGGGGCCGGGGTGAGCAGTACTTC,CASSPTSGGGRGEQYF
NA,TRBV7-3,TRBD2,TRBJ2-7,TGTGCCAGCAGCTCCTTGACTAGCCGTCCCCACGAGCAGTACTTC,CASSSLTSRPHEQYF
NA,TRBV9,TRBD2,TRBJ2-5,TGTGCCAGCAGCGGGACTAGCGGGGGGAGAGGCGAGACCCAGTACTTC,CASSGTSGGRGETQYF
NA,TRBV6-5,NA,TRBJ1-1,TGTGCCAGCAGTAACCTGGACTTTGGGGCTGAAGCTTTCTTT,CASSNLDFGAEAFF
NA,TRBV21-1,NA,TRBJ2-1,TGTGCCAGCAGCAAAGGACTTAGGTTGTGCGATGAGCAGTTCTTC,CASSKGLRLCDEQFF
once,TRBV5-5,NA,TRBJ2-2,TGTGCCAGCAGCACCCCGACAGGTCGTCGTGGGGAGCTGTTTTTT,CASSTPTGRRGELFF
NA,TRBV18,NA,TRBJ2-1,TGTGCCAGCTCACCCACTCATGGCGGGAATTACAATGAGCAGTTCTTC,CASSPTHGGNYNEQFF
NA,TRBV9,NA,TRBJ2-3,TGTGCCAGCAGCGTAGACCCGGGGTCCACAGATACGCAGTATTTT,CASSVDPGSTDTQYF
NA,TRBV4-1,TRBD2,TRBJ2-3,TGCGCCAGCAGCCGTAGCGGGAGGGTCACAGATACGCAGTATTTT,CASSRSGRVTDTQYF
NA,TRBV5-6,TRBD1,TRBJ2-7,TGTGCCAGCAGCCTCGGACAGGGGTGGAGCTCCTACGAGCAGTACTTC,CASSLGQGWSSYEQYF
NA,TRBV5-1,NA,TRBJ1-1,TGCGCCAGCAGCTTGGATCCACAAAACACTGAAGCTTTCTTT,CASSLDPQNTEAFF
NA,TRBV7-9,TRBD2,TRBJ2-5,TGTGCCAGCAGCCGACTAGCGGGGGGGCTCCAAGAGACCCAGTACTTC,CASSRLAGGLQETQYF
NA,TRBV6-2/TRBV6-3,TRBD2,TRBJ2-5,TGTGCCAGCAGTTACTCGGGGCTAGCGGGAGATTGGGAGACCCAGTACTTC,CASSYSGLAGDWETQYF
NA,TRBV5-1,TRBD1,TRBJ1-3,TGCGCCAGCAGCTTGATCGGGACAGGTTCTGGAAACACCATATATTTT,CASSLIGTGSGNTIYF
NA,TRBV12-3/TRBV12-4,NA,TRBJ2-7,TGTGCCAGCAGTTCTTTCTACGAGCAGTACTTC,CASSSFYEQYF
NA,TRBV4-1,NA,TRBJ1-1,TGCGCCAGCAGCCTCCGGGAGGGACAAAACACTGAAGCTTTCTTT,CASSLREGQNTEAFF